The 27 T cell receptor beta chains listed next were all sequenced from one sample in a study of CD8 T cells in ankylosing spondylitis. Via MiXCR, TCRdb re-called the 5' RACE reads, giving one row per CDR3 protein. The data hold more than 35,000 distinct CDR3 sequences, with roughly 2.6% observed a single time. The sequenced material came from blood, either unsorted or a sorted T cell fraction (not recorded which). These receptors came from a male donor with ankylosing spondylitis or in good health (not recorded which).

This clonotype appeared a few times. V and J are TRBV9 and TRBJ1-2, with D hard to call. Trimming removed 4 bases from V and 3 bases from J, with 16 bases in between. The CDR3 contains 15 residues. The germline gives CDR1 SGDLS, CDR2 YYNGEE. CDR3 in amino acids: CASSPLGSVDYGYTF. Written as DNA, the CDR3 is TGTGCCAGCAGCCCCCTGGGCTCGGTGGACTATGGCTACACCTTC. The full variable domain, its missing parts supplied by reference TRBV9 and TRBJ1-2, is DSGVTQTPKHLITATGQRVTLRCSPRSGDLSVYWYQQSLDQGLQFLIQYYNGEERAKGNILERFSAQQFPDLHSELNLSSLELGDSALYFCASSPLGSVDYGYTFGSGTRLTVV.

This clonotype has ten or more counts. The CDR3, as DNA: TGTGCCAGCAGCGCTGGGGATGGCACCGGGGAGCTGTTTTTT. Translated: CASSAGDGTGELFF. The chain couples TRBV9 to TRBJ2-2; D gene uncertain. CDR1 SGDLS and CDR2 YYNGEE come from the germline V gene. This CDR3 has 14 residues. With 3 bases removed from V and 4 bases from J, the gap between germline ends came to 10 bases.

V gene TRBV12-2 combines with J gene TRBJ2-3; the D segment call TRBD2 is taken from the table without a DNA check. TRBV12-2 is flagged as a pseudogene. The CDR3 runs 15 residues. Here the CDR3 reads CARYTLAGCTDTQYF. Written as DNA, the CDR3 is TGTGCAAGGTATACTCTAGCGGGGTGCACAGATACGCAGTATTTT.

This clonotype was seen ten or more times. This rearrangement joins TRBV9 to TRBJ2-1; 10 bases are a match to TRBD2. The trim removed 4 bases at V and 4 bases at J, leaving 8 bases unmatched. From germline, CDR1 is SGDLS and CDR2 YYNGEE. This CDR3 spans 16 amino acids. CDR3 sequence reads: CASSSYPSGRYNEQFF. Here the CDR3 DNA reads TGTGCCAGCAGCTCCTATCCTAGCGGGAGATACAATGAGCAGTTCTTC. The whole variable domain, filled in from reference TRBV9 and TRBJ2-1, reads DSGVTQTPKHLITATGQRVTLRCSPRSGDLSVYWYQQSLDQGLQFLIQYYNGEERAKGNILERFSAQQFPDLHSELNLSSLELGDSALYFCASSSYPSGRYNEQFFGPGTRLTVL.

This clonotype was detected many times. The chain carries TRBV9 and TRBJ2-3; D gene unclear. The V end was cut by 0 bases, the J end by 4 bases, with 27 bases between. The CDR3 length is 20 residues. The germline CDR1 and CDR2 sequences are SGDLS and YYNGEE. This CDR3 reads CASSVEDGRRVGWMADTQYF. Here the CDR3 DNA reads TGTGCCAGCAGCGTAGAGGACGGAAGAAGGGTTGGATGGATGGCAGATACGCAGTATTTT.

About this clonotype: The junction departs from the called germline gene at one end, perhaps through a read error. The rearrangement links TRBV9 to TRBJ2-7, with D possibly TRBD1 on 5 matching bases. This CDR3 is 15 amino acids long. Germline V lookup: CDR1 SGDLS, CDR2 YYNGEE. The CDR3 reads CPSSVSWGSSYEQYF. The CDR3 region has the DNA TGTCCCAGCAGCGTATCGTGGGGCAGCTCCTACGAACAGTACTTC.

The table lists this clonotype with many counts. The rearrangement uses TRBV9 and TRBJ2-3; TRBD2 agrees at 12 bases. V shed 4 bases, J shed 5 bases, and the junction held 8 bases outside the gene matches. This CDR3 comprises 16 residues. Germline CDR1 reads SGDLS; CDR2 reads YYNGEE. The CDR3 region has the DNA TGTGCCAGCAGCTCCTCTAGCGGGAGGGCCGGAGATACGCAGTATTTT. Amino acids: CASSSSSGRAGDTQYF.

This clonotype has a count of ten or more. This chain uses TRBV9 with TRBJ1-4; perhaps TRBD1 as D (6 bases). V was clipped by 7 bases and J by 7 bases, with 20 bases between them. This CDR3 comprises 15 residues. Germline CDR1 SGDLS, CDR2 YYNGEE. The CDR3 DNA sequence: TGTGCCAGCGGAGAAACAGGGTCCCCTTCTGAAAAACTGTTTTTT. This codes for CASGETGSPSEKLFF. The variable domain in full, with the rest retrieved from reference TRBV9 and TRBJ1-4, is DSGVTQTPKHLITATGQRVTLRCSPRSGDLSVYWYQQSLDQGLQFLIQYYNGEERAKGNILERFSAQQFPDLHSELNLSSLELGDSALYFCASGETGSPSEKLFFGSGTQLSVL.

This clonotype was recorded many times. This chain links TRBV9 with TRBJ2-7; 8 bases are a match to TRBD2. The CDR3 covers 16 residues. Germline trimming cut 0 bases from V and 7 bases from J; bases unmatched to any gene: 12. Per the germline V gene, CDR1 is SGDLS and CDR2 is YYNGEE. The chain's CDR3 is CASSVATSGPVGEQYF. The CDR3, as DNA: TGTGCCAGCAGCGTAGCAACTAGCGGCCCTGTCGGGGAGCAGTACTTC.

This clonotype was recorded many times. V gene TRBV9 combines with J gene TRBJ2-7, with D perhaps matching TRBD1 (6 bases). With 4 bases removed from V and 5 bases from J, the gap between germline ends came to 7 bases. The CDR3 extends over 11 amino acids. Germline-derived CDR1 and CDR2 are SGDLS and YYNGEE. CDR3 DNA: TGTGCCAGCAGCACAGGGCACGAGCAGTACTTC. This translates into CASSTGHEQYF.

This chain uses TRBV9 with TRBJ2-1; 14 nucleotides agree with TRBD2. Germline V gives CDR1 SGDLS, CDR2 YYNGEE. This CDR3 is built from 15 residues. V gave up 9 bases and J gave up 8 bases; unmatched junction bases: 10. The CDR3 nucleotides read TGTGCCACTGGGACTAGCGGGAGTTTAGCGGATGAGCAGTTCTTC. It codes for CATGTSGSLADEQFF.

This clonotype has ten or more counts. The rearrangement links TRBV9 to TRBJ2-7; D is uncertain. Germline CDR1 and CDR2: SGDLS and YYNGEE. Trimming took off 4 bases at V and 6 bases at J, with 11 bases between the two ends. CDR3 size: 12 residues. CDR3 protein: CASSQTESEQYF. The CDR3 nucleotides are TGTGCCAGCAGCCAGACTGAGTCCGAGCAGTACTTC.

This clonotype appeared many times. V is TRBV9 and J is TRBJ2-3; 7 bases line up with TRBD1. Trimming removed 4 bases from V and 5 bases from J; junction bases left unmatched: 4. The CDR3 is 13 residues long. Germline lookup yields CDR1 SGDLS and CDR2 YYNGEE. In DNA form, the CDR3 reads TGTGCCAGCAGCCTGGGACAGTTAGATACGCAGTATTTT. This encodes CASSLGQLDTQYF.

The sample holds a few counts of this clonotype. The chain recombines TRBV9 with TRBJ2-7; D gene unclear. V lost 0 bases and J 5 bases, leaving 6 bases between the germline ends. The germline CDR1 and CDR2 sequences are SGDLS and YYNGEE. This CDR3 has 12 amino acids. CDR3 amino acids: CASSVGWDEQYF. The DNA of the CDR3 is TGTGCCAGCAGCGTAGGCTGGGACGAGCAGTACTTC.

This clonotype showed up many times. The chain combines TRBV9 with TRBJ2-5; D is tentatively TRBD1 or TRBD2 (7 bases each). Germline CDR1 is SGDLS and CDR2 is YYNGEE. The CDR3 runs 16 residues. The V gene lost 4 bases and the J gene lost 5 bases, with 21 bases spanning the gap. CDR3 protein: CASSLRVGTAGETQYF. The CDR3 region has the DNA TGTGCCAGCAGCTTGAGAGTCGGGACAGCGGGGGAGACCCAGTACTTC.

There are many counts of this clonotype. The rearrangement uses TRBV9 and TRBJ2-6; D gene ambiguous. Trimming cost V 4 bases and J 4 bases, with 9 bases left between them. The CDR3 covers 14 residues. Germline V gene lookup returns CDR1 SGDLS and CDR2 YYNGEE. CDR3: CASSRSSGANVLTF. The CDR3 nucleotides are TGTGCCAGCAGCCGAAGCTCCGGGGCCAACGTCCTGACTTTC.

Comments on this clonotype: A much larger clone is a single base away; this may be a read error. J is TRBJ2-2 and V is TRBV9; no clear D. There are 13 residues in the CDR3. Germline V gene sequence: CDR1 SGDLS, CDR2 YYNGEE. Here the CDR3 reads CVSSVYHTGELFF. In DNA form, the CDR3 reads TGTGTCAGCAGCGTATATCACACCGGGGAGCTGTTTTTT.

The table lists this clonotype with many counts. The gene calls are TRBV9 and TRBJ2-1; TRBD2 aligns across 7 bases. Looked up from germline, CDR1 is SGDLS and CDR2 is YYNGEE. The CDR3 length is 16 residues. Trimming at V came to 4 bases and at J to 0 bases, leaving 7 bases not matched to a gene. CDR3 residues: CASSPGGSSSYNEQFF. CDR3 bases: TGTGCCAGCAGCCCGGGGGGATCGAGCTCCTACAATGAGCAGTTCTTC.

There are many counts of this clonotype. The chain uses TRBV9 and TRBJ1-2; TRBD1 matches 8 bases. The CDR3 extends over 14 amino acids. After removal of 6 bases from V and 8 bases from J, the junction contained 12 bases not matched to a gene. Germline CDR1 SGDLS, CDR2 YYNGEE. The CDR3 sequence is CASIKDQGAGGYTF. The CDR3 DNA is TGTGCCAGCATCAAAGACCAGGGGGCTGGCGGCTACACCTTC.

Ten or more counts support this clonotype. The chain has TRBV9 and TRBJ2-2; possibly TRBD2 for D (6 bases). V lost 0 bases and J 4 bases, leaving 13 bases between the germline ends. This CDR3 contains 16 residues. From germline, CDR1 is SGDLS and CDR2 YYNGEE. The CDR3 coding sequence is TGTGCCAGCAGCGTAGTCGCGGGGCCGAGCACCGGGGAGCTGTTTTTT. Translated: CASSVVAGPSTGELFF.

Many counts were recorded for this clonotype. The V call is TRBV9, the J call TRBJ2-7; a weak D match, TRBD2 (6 bases). Germline values: CDR1 SGDLS, CDR2 YYNGEE. This CDR3 is built from 15 residues. V was trimmed by 4 bases and J by 7 bases, leaving 21 bases between them. CDR3 residues: CASSSQRAGLGEQYF. CDR3 coding DNA: TGTGCCAGCAGCTCCCAGCGGGCCGGTCTGGGTGAGCAGTACTTC. Filled out from reference TRBV9 and TRBJ2-7, the complete variable domain reads DSGVTQTPKHLITATGQRVTLRCSPRSGDLSVYWYQQSLDQGLQFLIQYYNGEERAKGNILERFSAQQFPDLHSELNLSSLELGDSALYFCASSSQRAGLGEQYFGPGTRLTVT.

The table lists this clonotype with many counts. This chain connects TRBV9 to TRBJ2-1; D may be TRBD2 (5 bases). Trimming took 0 bases from V and 3 from J, leaving 13 bases between them. Per the germline V gene, CDR1 is SGDLS and CDR2 is YYNGEE. CDR3 length: 16 amino acids. CDR3 DNA sequence: TGTGCCAGCAGCGTAGGGCAGCCCGGGGTCTACAATGAGCAGTTCTTC. Translation: CASSVGQPGVYNEQFF.

This clonotype has ten or more counts. The genes are TRBV9 and TRBJ2-7; D possibly corresponds to TRBD2 (6 bases). V dropped 2 bases and J dropped 5 bases, with 11 bases sitting between them. CDR1 and CDR2 from the germline V gene are SGDLS and YYNGEE. The CDR3 consists of 13 residues. CDR3: CASSVSSVNEQYF. CDR3 in DNA: TGTGCCAGCAGCGTCTCTAGCGTGAACGAGCAGTACTTC.

This clonotype was seen at least ten times. The CDR3 coding sequence is TGTGCCAGCAGCGTAGACTTCGACGAGCAGTACTTC. Translation gives CASSVDFDEQYF. V and J are TRBV9 and TRBJ2-7; D not certain. The CDR3 extends over 12 amino acids. The V gene's germline CDR1 is SGDLS and CDR2 YYNGEE. The germline V and J ends were trimmed by 0 bases and 5 bases, with 6 bases remaining between them.

This clonotype was found many times. The chain has TRBV9 and TRBJ2-3; TRBD2 agrees at 10 bases. After removal of 0 bases from V and 2 bases from J, the junction contained 9 bases not matched to a gene. This CDR3 has 18 residues. CDR1 and CDR2 (germline): SGDLS, YYNGEE. In nucleotides, the CDR3 is TGTGCCAGCAGCGTAGCTATTGGGACTAGCGAAATCACAGATACGCAGTATTTT. This codes for CASSVAIGTSEITDTQYF.

Comments on this clonotype: Being one base from a much bigger clone, this may be a read error. V gene TRBV9 combines with J gene TRBJ2-1; 8 bases are a match to TRBD2. This CDR3 contains 18 residues. V trimming: 0 bases; J trimming: 7 bases; junction bases outside the gene matches: 15. Germline CDR1 is SGDLS and CDR2 is YYNGEE. DNA for the CDR3: TGTGCCAGCAGCGTAGGCCCCTTAGCGGGATTCTATGGAAATGAGCAGTTCTTC. Its protein is CASSVGPLAGFYGNEQFF.

This clonotype was detected ten times or more. The V and J genes are TRBV9 and TRBJ2-3; D is ambiguous. Trimming stripped 0 bases from V and 4 bases from J, with 15 bases between. Germline V gene sequence: CDR1 SGDLS, CDR2 YYNGEE. This CDR3 has 16 amino acids. In nucleotides, the CDR3 is TGTGCCAGCAGCGTAGCAGTCGGAAGGCCCCCAGATACGCAGTATTTT. Its protein is CASSVAVGRPPDTQYF.